Below are 8 T cell receptor beta chains sequenced from a single sample in a study of beta chain features in type 1 diabetes (dated by TCRdb to between 2018 and 2020). Beyond this particular receptor, the publication reports: Type 1 diabetes patients showed a moderate but significant shortening of TCRB CDR3 length in all four CD4+ subsets.

The library was prepared using the immunoSEQ multiplex PCR assay. The entire isolated RNA was reverse transcribed using the High Capacity cDNA Reverse Transcription Kit, and thus expressed TCRB transcripts were sequenced. The immuneACCESS repertoire file appears here via TCRdb, limited to in-frame rearrangements. These files lack a portion of the clones; in checked studies, under half of the deficit traces to unresolved V genes, and the cause of the others is not known. In all, the sample holds hundreds of thousands of clones, and under 15% of those were seen once. About 0.02% of the sample is held by the ten biggest clonotypes. The antigens of these receptors remain unknown. Sequenced input: naive CD4+ T cells from blood. Read against the paper, the sample's cell subset or site label means: true naive CD4+ T cells. The receptors stem from a man aged 18 to 35 with type 1 diabetes.

V is TRBV6-5 and J is TRBJ1-1; possible D gene TRBD1, 5 bases. CDR3 length equals 15 residues. Trimming pared 8 bases from V and 1 base from J, leaving 17 bases between. Per germline, CDR1 MNHEY and CDR2 SVGAGI. The DNA of the CDR3 is TGTGCCAGCGGGGACCACCGGGACGGGAACACTGAAGCTTTCTTT. It specifies CASGDHRDGNTEAFF.

This chain connects TRBV28 to TRBJ1-2; D ambiguous. The germline V and J ends were trimmed by 2 bases and 0 bases, with 7 bases remaining between them. Germline assignment: CDR1 MDHEN and CDR2 SYDVKM. The CDR3 has 14 amino acids. CDR3 amino acids: CASSLPTPNYGYTF. CDR3 sequence (DNA): TGTGCCAGCAGTTTACCGACACCTAACTATGGCTACACCTTC.

This clone turned up a few times. The genes are TRBV4-1 and TRBJ2-1, with 8 positions matching TRBD2. The germline V gene encodes CDR1 MGHRA and CDR2 YSYEKL. There are 16 residues in the CDR3. With 4 bases clipped from V and 4 bases from J, the junction kept 9 bases outside the gene matches. CDR3 coding DNA: TGCGCCAGCAGCCGAAAAGTCAGCGGGGGATACAATGAGCAGTTCTTC. Its protein is CASSRKVSGGYNEQFF.

This clone has more than one count but fewer than ten. The V call is TRBV30, the J call TRBJ2-5; unclear D gene. V gave up 3 bases and J gave up 4 bases, with 6 bases separating them. The CDR3 loop spans 11 amino acids. Germline CDR1 is GTSNPN and CDR2 is SVGIG (reference sequence). CDR3 sequence (DNA): TGTGCCTGGAGGGCCTTAGAGACCCAGTACTTC. Amino acids: CAWRALETQYF.

This clone showed up just a few times. This chain connects TRBV13 to TRBJ2-3; 15 bases agree with TRBD2. The CDR3 contains 17 residues. The germline V gene encodes CDR1 PRHDT and CDR2 FYEKMQ (reference sequence). J lost 5 bases, V lost 2 bases, and 5 bases had no gene match. CDR3 bases: TGTGCCAGCAGCTTATTGGGACTAGCGGGGGGCAAAGATACGCAGTATTTT. This encodes CASSLLGLAGGKDTQYF.

The chain combines TRBV30 with TRBJ1-3, with D hard to call. The CDR3 is 17 residues long. The V gene lost 2 bases and the J gene lost 0 bases, with 17 bases spanning the gap. Germline CDR1 GTSNPN, CDR2 SVGIG (reference sequence). The CDR3 sequence is CAWSIIDRFRSGNTIYF. The CDR3 DNA is TGTGCCTGGAGTATTATTGACCGATTTCGCTCTGGAAACACCATATATTTT.

This chain uses TRBV25-1 with TRBJ1-2, with a possible D match to TRBD1 (6 bases). Germline V gene lookup returns CDR1 MGHDK and CDR2 SYGVNS. The ends were cut back, 5 bases at V and 8 bases at J, with 18 bases in the middle. The CDR3 loop spans 14 amino acids. This CDR3 is CASSFAGTPAGYTF. The CDR3 DNA reads TGTGCCAGCAGTTTTGCCGGGACACCAGCAGGCTACACCTTC.

This chain links TRBV7-2 with TRBJ1-1, with TRBD1 matching over 8 bases. Germline assignment: CDR1 SGHTA and CDR2 FQGNSA. V lost 6 bases, J lost 0 bases, and 6 bases stayed unmatched. There are 15 residues in the CDR3. CDR3 in amino acids: CASSDQGALNTEAFF. CDR3 nucleotide sequence: TGTGCCAGCAGTGATCAGGGGGCCTTGAACACTGAAGCTTTCTTT.